This T cell receptor (beta chain) was identified during a study of blood T cell repertoires in COVID-19. Trimming cost V 3 bases and J 1 base, with 14 bases left between them. Germline V gives CDR1 SGHKS, CDR2 YYEKEE (reference sequence). The CDR3 has 15 residues. Sequenced by immunoSEQ multiplex PCR; TCRdb stores in-frame clones only, minus some. Of approximately 170,000 clones detected, about 86% appear once; the ten largest clones hold 8% to 10%. The clonotype originates from a man between 50 and 59 years old with active or convalescent COVID-19. Sequencing input: peripheral blood. The chain joins TRBV5-5 to TRBJ2-7, with D tentatively TRBD1 (6 bases). CDR3 coding DNA: TGTGCCAGCAGCTCAGGGGACATAGCGTCCTACGAGCAGTACTTC. Translated: CASSSGDIASYEQYF.